In its sample, the clone carrying this T cell receptor beta chain was seen once. Antigen unknown. A much larger clonotype is one base distant, so this may be a read error. This record belongs to a study of Graves' ophthalmopathy and Graves' hyperthyroidism. Overall study: Hyperthyroidism was classified as stable if no ophthalmopathy occurred within 18 months of follow-up.

As the template, RNA transcripts were used to amplify TCR beta CDR3 regions. Second-round multiplex PCR followed a first-round RT-PCR using HTBI primers. Each CDR3 protein gets one entry after TCRdb re-called the multiplex PCR reads with MiXCR. The data contain 560,000 or so distinct CDR3 sequences, 39% of them singletons. Overall study results and limits: Stable hyperthyroidism and ophthalmopathy were told apart by a 13-signature model, which achieved roughly 90% sensitivity and nearly 84% specificity.

The CDR3 is 12 residues long. Germline V CDR1 and CDR2: ENHRY, SYGVKD. This clonotype was obtained from an adult man with Graves' hyperthyroidism. The genes are TRBV10-3 and TRBJ1-4, with TRBD1 as a possible D gene (5 bases). Material: peripheral blood or thyroid tissue (not recorded which). This chain's CDR3 is CASSDSNEKLLF. As DNA, the CDR3 is TGTGCCAGCAGTGACAGTAATGAAAAACTGCTTTTT.